This paragraph reports one T cell receptor beta chain. No ophthalmopathy progression within 18 months constituted stable Graves' hyperthyroidism. Patients between 18 and 65 years old had hyperthyroidism, newly diagnosed and lasting under 2 months. These data are taken from a study of T cells in Graves' hyperthyroidism and ophthalmopathy. The CDR3 is made up of 15 amino acids. The germline gives CDR1 MGHRA, CDR2 YSYEKL. Trimming took 4 bases from V and 0 from J, leaving 12 bases between them. From RNA transcripts, TCR beta CDR3 regions were amplified. Primed by the HTBI set, a first-round RT-PCR was run on the TCR CDR3. TCRdb independently ran MiXCR on the multiplex PCR reads; one entry per CDR3 protein. The table lists approximately 400,000 distinct CDR3 sequences, approximately 15% of them singletons.

Source material: blood. The sequence derives from a woman aged 18-29 years with Graves' hyperthyroidism. The rearrangement joins TRBV4-1 to TRBJ1-1, with D perhaps TRBD1 (6 bases). The CDR3 loop reads CASSLRDIMNTEAFF. The DNA for the CDR3 is TGCGCCAGCAGCCTCCGGGACATCATGAACACTGAAGCTTTCTTT.